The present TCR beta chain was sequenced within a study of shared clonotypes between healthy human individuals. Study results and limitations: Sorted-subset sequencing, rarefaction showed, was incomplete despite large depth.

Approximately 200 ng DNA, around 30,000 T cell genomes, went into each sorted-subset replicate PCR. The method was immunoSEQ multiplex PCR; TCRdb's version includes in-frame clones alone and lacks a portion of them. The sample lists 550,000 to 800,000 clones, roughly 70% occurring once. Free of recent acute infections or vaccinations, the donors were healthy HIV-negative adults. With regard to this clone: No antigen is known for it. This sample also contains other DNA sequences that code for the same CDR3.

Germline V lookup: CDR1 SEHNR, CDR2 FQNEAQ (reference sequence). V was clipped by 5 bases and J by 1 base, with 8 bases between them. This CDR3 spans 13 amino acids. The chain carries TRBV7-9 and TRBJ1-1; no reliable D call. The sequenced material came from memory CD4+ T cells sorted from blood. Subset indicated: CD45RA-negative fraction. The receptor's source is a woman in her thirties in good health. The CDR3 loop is CASSLEGNTEAFF. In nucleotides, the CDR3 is TGTGCCAGCAGCCTTGAGGGGAACACTGAAGCTTTCTTT.